This passage covers 19 T cell receptor beta chains from one sample sequenced in a study of CD8 T cells in Susac syndrome. Random hexamers served to reverse transcribe roughly 0.45 to 1 ug RNA. MiXCR was run by TCRdb on the immunoSEQ multiplex PCR reads, yielding one entry per CDR3 protein. The sample lists a few hundred thousand distinct CDR3 sequences, less than 95% occurring once. Specimen: CD4+ T cells from PBMCs. The receptor source for this set is a human donor with Susac syndrome.

The chain combines TRBV12-3 or TRBV12-4 with TRBJ1-3; TRBD1 matches at 12 bases. The V segment lost 1 base and the J segment 0 bases; nucleotides outside the gene matches: 10. The CDR3 contains 20 residues. The CDR3 coding sequence is TGTGCCAGCAGTTTAGGGCCCGGGACAGGGGGCGTCCCCTCTGGAAACACCATATATTTT. It encodes CASSLGPGTGGVPSGNTIYF.

This sequence joins TRBV30 and TRBJ1-2, with a tentative D call TRBD1 (5 bases). Germline V gene lookup returns CDR1 GTSNPN and CDR2 SVGIG (reference sequence). The V gene lost 6 bases and the J gene lost 12 bases, with 20 bases spanning the gap. The CDR3 totals 12 residues. The CDR3, as DNA: TGTGCCTGCTTTATGGGGGGGACTTGGAACACCTTC. Its translation is CACFMGGTWNTF. Together with reference TRBV30 and TRBJ1-2, the CDR3 gives the full variable domain: SQTIHQWPATLVQPVGSPLSLECTVEGTSNPNLYWYRQAAGRGLQLLFYSVGIGQISSEVPQNLSASRPQDRQFILSSKKLLLSDSGFYLCACFMGGTWNTFGSGTRLTVV.

V usage is TRBV25-1 and J usage is TRBJ2-3, with a possible D match to TRBD1 (5 bases). Germline loops: CDR1 MGHDK, CDR2 SYGVNS. V was shortened by 5 bases and J by 6 bases, with 18 bases between the two germline ends. This CDR3 has 15 amino acids. CDR3 bases: TGTGCCAGCAGTCCCCAGGGCCATGTCCCGGATACGCAGTATTTT. It yields the protein CASSPQGHVPDTQYF.

The chain recombines TRBV3-1 with TRBJ1-2; D gene unclear. Trimming took 0 bases from V and 7 from J, leaving 9 bases between them. CDR3 length: 13 amino acids. Per germline, CDR1 LGHDT and CDR2 YNNKEL (reference sequence). The CDR3 DNA reads as TGTGCCAGCAGCCAAGATGCGGAGGGTGGCTACACCTTC. This gives the protein CASSQDAEGGYTF.

V gene TRBV6-5 combines with J gene TRBJ1-1; D call uncertain. The CDR3 consists of 13 residues. Deletions cut 6 bases from V and 3 bases from J, with 11 bases between. Germline V gene data show CDR1 as MNHEY and CDR2 as SVGAGI. The CDR3 region has the DNA TGTGCCAGCAGAACCGGGGAGGACACTGAAGCTTTCTTT. Translating gives CASRTGEDTEAFF.

The chain combines TRBV11-2 with TRBJ2-6; 8 bases map to TRBD1. Germline CDR1 is SGHAT and CDR2 is FQNNGV. The CDR3 runs to 18 residues. V was clipped by 5 bases and J by 0 bases; unmatched bases: 9. This CDR3 reads CASSERQGLGSGANVLTF. The DNA for the CDR3 is TGTGCCAGCAGCGAAAGACAGGGGTTAGGCTCTGGGGCCAACGTCCTGACTTTC. The whole variable domain, remainder taken from reference TRBV11-2 and TRBJ2-6, is EAGVAQSPRYKIIEKRQSVAFWCNPISGHATLYWYQQILGQGPKLLIQFQNNGVVDDSQLPKDRFSAERLKGVDSTLKIQPAKLEDSAVYLCASSERQGLGSGANVLTFGAGSRLTVL.

A single count supports this clonotype. This rearrangement joins TRBV11-1 to TRBJ2-1, with D perhaps TRBD2 (6 bases). Germline V lookup: CDR1 SGHAT, CDR2 FQDESV (reference sequence). Trimming took 5 bases from V and 4 from J, leaving 12 bases between them. The CDR3 runs 14 residues. DNA of the CDR3: TGTGCCAGCAGCCCAAAGGGACTTTACAATGAGCAGTTCTTC. Amino acid sequence: CASSPKGLYNEQFF.

V gene TRBV20-1 combines with J gene TRBJ2-3; D unclear. V dropped 4 bases and J dropped 2 bases, with 16 bases sitting between them. Looked up from germline, CDR1 is DFQATT and CDR2 is SNEGSKA (reference sequence). The CDR3 covers 15 residues. CDR3 DNA: TGCAGTGCTACTCGGCCGGCGATTGACACAGATACGCAGTATTTT. It codes for CSATRPAIDTDTQYF.

This clonotype was seen a single time. V usage is TRBV3-1 and J usage is TRBJ1-2; D is undetermined. The length of the CDR3 is 13 residues. Trimming shortened V by 1 base and J by 8 bases, and 11 bases separated the two germline ends. Germline CDR1 reads LGHDT; CDR2 reads YNNKEL (reference sequence). CDR3 in DNA: TGTGCCAGCAGCCAAGTAGCAGGAGAGGGCTACACCTTC. This translates into CASSQVAGEGYTF. The whole variable domain, filled in from reference TRBV3-1 and TRBJ1-2, reads DTAVSQTPKYLVTQMGNDKSIKCEQNLGHDTMYWYKQDSKKFLKIMFSYNNKELIINETVPNRFSPKSPDKAHLNLHINSLELGDSAVYFCASSQVAGEGYTFGSGTRLTVV.

The V gene is TRBV3-1, the J gene TRBJ2-7; no definite D call. The CDR3 loop spans 14 amino acids. CDR1 and CDR2 from the germline V gene are LGHDT and YNNKEL (reference sequence). The germline V and J ends were trimmed by 3 bases and 5 bases, with 14 bases remaining between them. The CDR3 nucleotides read TGTGCCAGCAGCCAGTTCCTTCGCGGAAACGAGCAGTACTTC. This codes for CASSQFLRGNEQYF.

The V and J genes are TRBV3-1 and TRBJ2-5; tentative D call: TRBD2 (5 bases). V was clipped by 6 bases and J by 5 bases, with 13 bases between them. This CDR3 contains 13 residues. Germline V CDR1 and CDR2: LGHDT, YNNKEL (reference sequence). The CDR3: CASRLTTGETQYF. Written as DNA, the CDR3 is TGTGCCAGCAGACTCACTACGGGGGAGACCCAGTACTTC.

In its sample, this clonotype was seen a few times. The rearrangement links TRBV15 to TRBJ2-7; D perhaps matches TRBD1 (6 bases). In germline, CDR1 is LNHNV, CDR2 YYDKDF (reference sequence). V was clipped by 3 bases and J by 0 bases, with 12 bases between them. The CDR3 contains 15 residues. The chain's CDR3 is CATSSGTSLSYEQYF. As DNA, the CDR3 is TGTGCCACCAGCAGTGGGACATCCCTCTCCTACGAGCAGTACTTC.

J is TRBJ1-2 and V is TRBV12-3 or TRBV12-4; 11 positions match TRBD1. Losses at the gene ends were 2 bases for V and 4 bases for J; bases not matched to a gene: 6. This CDR3 has 16 residues. The CDR3 nucleotides are TGTGCCAGCAGTTTAAGGGTAGGACAGGGGGCCTATGGCTACACCTTC. Amino acid sequence: CASSLRVGQGAYGYTF.

The rearrangement links TRBV27 to TRBJ1-2; TRBD1 aligns across 7 bases. V lost 5 bases to trimming and J lost 8 bases; unmatched junction nucleotides: 8. There are 13 residues in the CDR3. The germline CDR1 and CDR2 sequences are MNHEY and SMNVEV (reference sequence). CDR3 nucleotides: TGTGCCAGCAGTCCCCCAGGGGGAGGAGGCTACACCTTC. Amino acids: CASSPPGGGGYTF.

The rearrangement joins TRBV5-6 to TRBJ1-2, with D possibly TRBD1 on 5 matching bases. The CDR3 has 14 residues. Trimming shortened V by 0 bases and J by 5 bases, and 11 bases separated the two germline ends. Germline V lookup: CDR1 SGHDT, CDR2 YYEEEE. The CDR3 sequence: CASSLAGAEYGYTF. The DNA of the CDR3 is TGTGCCAGCAGCTTGGCCGGGGCAGAGTATGGCTACACCTTC. Complete variable domain (other parts from reference TRBV5-6 and TRBJ1-2): DAGVTQSPTHLIKTRGQQVTLRCSPKSGHDTVSWYQQALGQGPQFIFQYYEEEERQRGNFPDRFSGHQFPNYSSELNVNALLLGDSALYLCASSLAGAEYGYTFGSGTRLTVV.

This clonotype was counted a few times. The chain links TRBV19 to TRBJ1-2; TRBD1 aligns across 8 bases. The V and J ends lost 7 bases and 5 bases, in that order; junction bases with no gene match: 9. Germline CDR1 and CDR2: LNHDA and SQIVND (reference sequence). The CDR3 extends over 14 amino acids. The CDR3 DNA sequence: TGTGCCAGTAATAGACCGGGACAGGCGTATGGCTACACCTTC. It encodes CASNRPGQAYGYTF.

This rearrangement joins TRBV20-1 to TRBJ2-3; 9 bases align to TRBD2. This CDR3 is 14 amino acids long. Germline assignment: CDR1 DFQATT and CDR2 SNEGSKA (reference sequence). V shed 8 bases and J 5 bases; nucleotides not matched to a gene: 11. The CDR3 loop is CSSTPRGGGDTQYF. The CDR3 region has the DNA TGCAGTTCCACTCCGCGGGGGGGCGGAGATACGCAGTATTTT.

The rearrangement links TRBV7-9 to TRBJ1-1; the match to TRBD1 covers 7 bases. Trimming cost V 1 base and J 10 bases; bases outside gene matches: 3. The CDR3 has 12 amino acids. Germline V gene data show CDR1 as SEHNR and CDR2 as FQNEAQ (reference sequence). In DNA form, the CDR3 reads TGTGCCAGCAGCTTAGTCTCAGGGGGAGCTTTCTTT. This encodes CASSLVSGGAFF.

This clonotype is a singleton in its sample. J is TRBJ2-1 and V is TRBV29-1, with TRBD1 identical over 9 bases. The CDR3 has 13 amino acids. V shed 6 bases and J 7 bases; nucleotides not matched to a gene: 7. Germline-derived CDR1 and CDR2 are SQVTM and ANQGSEA. The CDR3 DNA follows: TGCAGCGTCGCGGTGACAGGGGGGAATGAGCAGTTCTTC. Translating gives CSVAVTGGNEQFF.